This T cell receptor (beta chain) was identified in a study of T cell responses to AZD1222 COVID-19 vaccine. Across the whole study: Timing groups of about 4 and about 12 weeks for second doses were pooled.

Method: immunoSEQ multiplex PCR; TCRdb's copy keeps in-frame clones and lacks some. The sample includes 150,000 to 200,000 clones, about 95% seen only once; the top ten take approximately 0.6%. Turning to this clone: The antigen is undetermined.

Germline V gene lookup returns CDR1 MNHEY and CDR2 SVGAGI. After removal of 4 bases from V and 5 bases from J, the junction contained 6 bases not matched to a gene. This CDR3 comprises 15 residues. Study outcomes and limitations: White British people made up most donors, females outnumbered males, and clonal diversity was possibly underestimated. Baseline serostatus was positive in only a handful of AZD1222 recipients.

Sequences were derived from peripheral blood, sampled on day 0 of AZD1222 vaccination. The genes are TRBV6-5 and TRBJ2-7, with 12 bases matching TRBD2. The TCR originated in an adult in good health. CDR3 DNA sequence: TGTGCCAGCAGTTCGACTAGCGGGAGTGCCGACGAGCAGTACTTC. Protein: CASSSTSGSADEQYF.